Presented here are 13 T cell receptor beta chains from one specimen sequenced in a study of chemoradiotherapy in HPV16-positive cancers. TCRdb's table, derived via immunoSEQ multiplex PCR, lists solely in-frame clones and lacks some. This sample has several thousand clones, with over 65% found just once. Specimen collection occurred from a patient who underwent chemoradiotherapy. These TCRs come from a human donor with HPV-associated anogenital cancer.

The chain recombines TRBV30 with TRBJ1-5; no reliable D call. CDR1 and CDR2 (germline): GTSNPN, SVGIG (reference sequence). Trimming left V 5 bases short and J 6 bases short, with 14 bases between. This CDR3 region has 13 residues. The CDR3 bases are TGTGCCTGGTCCCATGGTAATAGTCAGCCCCAGCATTTT. Translating gives CAWSHGNSQPQHF.

This chain joins TRBV11-3 and TRBJ1-1; D perhaps matches TRBD1 (6 bases). CDR1 is SGHNT and CDR2 is YENEEA in the germline V gene. The germline V and J ends were trimmed by 3 bases and 9 bases, with 14 bases remaining between them. There are 13 residues in the CDR3. CDR3 in amino acids: CASSFSTGDKAFF. The CDR3 region has the DNA TGTGCCAGCAGCTTTTCGACAGGAGATAAAGCTTTCTTT.

V is TRBV13 and J is TRBJ2-1; 10 nucleotides align to TRBD1. The V gene end was trimmed by 4 bases and the J gene end by 7 bases; junction bases not matched to a gene: 1. CDR1 and CDR2 from the germline V gene are PRHDT and FYEKMQ (reference sequence). The CDR3 has 13 residues. The CDR3 DNA sequence: TGTGCCAGCAGCTCGGACAGGGGGAATGAGCAGTTCTTC. Amino acids: CASSSDRGNEQFF. Filled out from reference TRBV13 and TRBJ2-1, the complete variable domain reads AAGVIQSPRHLIKEKRETATLKCYPIPRHDTVYWYQQGPGQDPQFLISFYEKMQSDKGSIPDRFSAQQFSDYHSELNMSSLELGDSALYFCASSSDRGNEQFFGPGTRLTVL.

This chain uses TRBV30 with TRBJ1-4; D gene ambiguous. Trimming stripped 1 base from V and 11 bases from J, with 8 bases between. CDR3 length: 11 amino acids. CDR1 is GTSNPN, CDR2 SVGIG, per germline (reference sequence). The CDR3 spells CAWSEDSKLFF. The CDR3 DNA reads as TGTGCCTGGAGTGAAGACTCCAAACTGTTTTTT.

The chain couples TRBV19 to TRBJ2-7, with TRBD2 as a possible D gene (6 bases). With 1 base removed from V and 3 bases from J, the gap between germline ends came to 13 bases. Looked up from germline, CDR1 is LNHDA and CDR2 is SQIVND (reference sequence). This CDR3 has 15 residues. The CDR3 spells CASSIGQGGNYEQYF. DNA for the CDR3: TGTGCCAGTAGTATAGGGCAGGGAGGAAACTACGAGCAGTACTTC. Full variable domain (remainder filled in from reference TRBV19 and TRBJ2-7): DGGITQSPKYLFRKEGQNVTLSCEQNLNHDAMYWYRQDPGQGLRLIYYSQIVNDFQKGDIAEGYSVSREKKESFPLTVTSAQKNPTAFYLCASSIGQGGNYEQYFGPGTRLTVT.

This sequence joins TRBV15 and TRBJ2-1; 9 nucleotides align to TRBD2. This CDR3 has 19 residues. The germline V gene has CDR1 LNHNV and CDR2 YYDKDF (reference sequence). V lost 0 bases, J lost 0 bases, and 9 bases stayed unmatched. DNA for the CDR3: TGTGCCACCAGCAGAGATAAACTAGCGGGCAGCAGCTCCTACAATGAGCAGTTCTTC. Amino acids: CATSRDKLAGSSSYNEQFF.

The chain is built from TRBV29-1 and TRBJ2-1; 7 bases are shared with TRBD2. The CDR3 is 14 residues long. V gave up 4 bases and J gave up 2 bases; unmatched junction bases: 5. CDR1 is SQVTM and CDR2 is ANQGSEA in the germline V gene. The chain's CDR3 is CSVGGGKTYNEQFF. Here the CDR3 DNA reads TGCAGCGTTGGGGGAGGGAAGACCTACAATGAGCAGTTCTTC.

This clone was seen only once. J is TRBJ1-3 and V is TRBV10-2, with D perhaps TRBD1 (5 bases). The V gene's germline CDR1 is WSHSY and CDR2 SAAADI. The CDR3 has 14 residues. V was trimmed by 6 bases and J by 0 bases, leaving 9 bases between them. CDR3 DNA: TGCGCCAGCAGCGGGGGGTTCTCTGGAAACACCATATATTTT. It codes for CASSGGFSGNTIYF.

J is TRBJ2-1 and V is TRBV4-1, with TRBD2 as a possible D gene (7 bases). V lost 3 bases and J lost 5, with 14 bases in between. The CDR3 totals 15 residues. Looked up from germline, CDR1 is MGHRA and CDR2 is YSYEKL. The CDR3 sequence is CASSQVGGPDNEQFF. In DNA form, the CDR3 reads TGCGCCAGCAGCCAGGTGGGGGGGCCTGACAATGAGCAGTTCTTC.

This clone has a single count. This rearrangement joins TRBV5-1 to TRBJ2-5; D is undetermined. The CDR3 consists of 13 residues. Trimming pared 0 bases from V and 5 bases from J, leaving 8 bases between. Germline assignment: CDR1 SGHRS and CDR2 YFSETQ. CDR3: CASSLVVWETQYF. The CDR3 DNA reads as TGCGCCAGCAGCTTGGTGGTATGGGAGACCCAGTACTTC.

This clone appeared once. The V and J genes are TRBV11-3 and TRBJ2-1; 8 positions match TRBD2. From germline, CDR1 is SGHNT and CDR2 YENEEA. The CDR3 spans 15 residues. Unmatched junction bases numbered 11, after V lost 4 bases and J lost 9 bases. The chain's CDR3 is CASSSGLGPLGEQFF. The CDR3, as DNA: TGTGCCAGCAGCTCGGGACTAGGTCCTTTGGGTGAGCAGTTCTTC.

The J gene is TRBJ2-7, the V gene TRBV27; no clear D gene. The germline V gene encodes CDR1 MNHEY and CDR2 SMNVEV (reference sequence). This CDR3 is 14 amino acids long. Trimming cost V 0 bases and J 4 bases, with 10 bases left between them. Here the CDR3 DNA reads TGTGCCAGCAGTTTATCGTACGGCACTTACGAGCAGTACTTC. It translates to CASSLSYGTYEQYF.

The chain combines TRBV4-2 with TRBJ1-2, with 8 bases identical to TRBD1. Germline trimming cut 0 bases from V and 2 bases from J; bases unmatched to any gene: 2. CDR3 size: 15 residues. Germline CDR1 reads LGHNA; CDR2 reads YNFKEQ. The CDR3 is CASSQDGTGNYGYTF. Written as DNA, the CDR3 is TGTGCCAGCAGCCAAGATGGGACAGGCAACTATGGCTACACCTTC.